This T cell receptor beta chain was profiled in a study of cytomegalovirus exposure and HLA in healthy donors. Study results and limitations: TCR beta V- and J-gene trimming, according to a later analysis, was linked to a missense DCLRE1C variant.

The V gene end was trimmed by 5 bases and the J gene end by 0 bases; junction bases not matched to a gene: 7. The CDR3 spans 15 residues. Germline lookup yields CDR1 SGHVS and CDR2 FQNEAQ. The PCR employed 60 Vbeta primers together with 13 Jbeta primers. TCRdb's table, derived via immunoSEQ multiplex PCR, lists solely in-frame clones and lacks some. This table has approximately 280,000 clones, 75% to 90% appearing once. As regards this clone: Its cognate antigen is unknown.

The receptor comes from a man aged 40-49 years in good health and CMV-seropositive. The chain has TRBV7-8 and TRBJ2-7; TRBD2 aligns across 7 bases. Sequencing was performed on PBMCs. In DNA, the CDR3 is TGTGCCAGCAGCCTTAGCGGGTCAAGCTCCTACGAGCAGTACTTC. Its translation is CASSLSGSSSYEQYF.